The 16 T cell receptor beta chains below come from one sample, sequenced in a study of cytomegalovirus exposure and HLA in healthy donors. The primer mix had 60 Vbeta and 13 Jbeta primers. Clones were read by immunoSEQ multiplex PCR, and TCRdb kept only the in-frame ones, dropping some. The table has 140,000 or so clones, around 80% seen once. The sample comprised PBMCs. Source of these receptors: a woman in her forties in good health and CMV-seropositive.

The chain employs TRBV7-2 and TRBJ1-1; 9 nucleotides align to TRBD1. CDR1 SGHTA and CDR2 FQGNSA come from the germline V gene. The V gene end was trimmed by 2 bases and the J gene end by 1 base; junction bases not matched to a gene: 5. This CDR3 contains 16 residues. The CDR3 loop is CASSLTGTGRNTEAFF. CDR3 sequence (DNA): TGTGCCAGCAGCTTAACCGGGACAGGGAGGAACACTGAAGCTTTCTTT.

The chain links TRBV11-2 to TRBJ2-7; 7 bases are shared with TRBD2. J was trimmed by 3 bases and V by 6 bases; bases with no gene match: 8. Germline-derived CDR1 and CDR2 are SGHAT and FQNNGV. The CDR3 consists of 14 residues. The CDR3 region has the DNA TGTGCCAGCAGAAGCGGGGAGGGAGACTACGAGCAGTACTTC. Encoded protein: CASRSGEGDYEQYF.

V usage is TRBV25-1 and J usage is TRBJ2-5, with D maybe TRBD1 (6 bases). The J call may be in error: the DNA end matches TRBJ2-7 better. The CDR3 totals 17 residues. Per the germline V gene, CDR1 is MGHDK and CDR2 is SYGVNS. CDR3 sequence reads: CASSEKAGVNSSYEQYF. The CDR3 coding sequence is TGTGCCAGCAGTGAAAAAGCAGGGGTTAATAGCTCCTACGAGCAGTACTTC.

CDR3 DNA: TGTGCCAGCAGTTTATCGGCAGGGCAAGAGACCCAGTACTTC. Translation gives CASSLSAGQETQYF. This chain joins TRBV28 and TRBJ2-5, with D tentatively TRBD1 (5 bases). V lost 1 base to trimming and J lost 2 bases, with 8 bases between them. The CDR3 is 14 residues long. CDR1 and CDR2 (germline): MDHEN, SYDVKM.

The J gene is TRBJ2-2, the V gene TRBV7-5; the table's TRBD2 call for D was not verified on the DNA. TRBV7-5 is a pseudogene. The CDR3 totals 18 residues. The CDR3 bases are TGTGCCAGAAGCTTACCGAGGGCCGGGGGGGCTTTTTCCGGGGAGCTGTTTTTT. The encoded protein is CARSLPRAGGAFSGELFF.

The genes are TRBV5-6 and TRBJ2-2, with D possibly being TRBD2 (6 bases). The CDR3 contains 15 residues. Trimming took off 4 bases at V and 0 bases at J, with 10 bases between the two ends. CDR1 and CDR2 from the germline V gene are SGHDT and YYEEEE. This chain's CDR3 is CASSRRDTNTGELFF. The DNA of the CDR3 is TGTGCCAGCAGCCGGAGGGATACGAACACCGGGGAGCTGTTTTTT.

This clone has a handful of counts. This rearrangement joins TRBV6-5 to TRBJ1-1; D possibly corresponds to TRBD1 (6 bases). V lost 5 bases and J lost 1, with 14 bases in between. This CDR3 comprises 15 residues. Germline V gene lookup returns CDR1 MNHEY and CDR2 SVGAGI. CDR3 coding DNA: TGTGCCAGCAGTCCCCGGACAGTCGCGAACACTGAAGCTTTCTTT. Translated, it gives CASSPRTVANTEAFF.

V is TRBV2 and J is TRBJ1-4; a weak D match, TRBD1 (5 bases). The germline CDR1 and CDR2 sequences are SNHLY and FYNNEI. Trimming removed 3 bases from V and 10 bases from J, with 18 bases in between. This CDR3 has 15 residues. The CDR3 DNA is TGTGCCAGCAGTGAGGAGGCCGTGGGGGGTGTAAAACTGTTTTTT. Its translation is CASSEEAVGGVKLFF.

As DNA, the CDR3 is TGTGCCAGTAGTAAACGGGCCACCCGGGGGGTTCTCACCTACAATGAGCAGTTCTTC. Translation gives CASSKRATRGVLTYNEQFF. The V call is TRBV19, the J call TRBJ2-1; 7 bases match TRBD2. The CDR3 totals 19 residues. Trimming removed 4 bases from V and 2 bases from J; junction bases left unmatched: 17. In germline, CDR1 is LNHDA, CDR2 SQIVND (reference sequence).

V and J are TRBV13 and TRBJ2-7; D is possibly TRBD1 (6 bases). This CDR3 is 16 amino acids long. The germline V and J ends were trimmed by 5 bases and 0 bases, with 17 bases remaining between them. Germline lookup yields CDR1 PRHDT and CDR2 FYEKMQ (reference sequence). The CDR3 DNA reads TGTGCCAGCAGCCTAGTAGTGACAGGTAGCTCCTACGAGCAGTACTTC. It specifies CASSLVVTGSSYEQYF.

The chain recombines TRBV9 with TRBJ2-1, with 9 bases identical to TRBD2. With V trimmed by 3 bases and J by 8 bases, 12 bases remained unmatched. Germline CDR1 is SGDLS and CDR2 is YYNGEE. This CDR3 contains 16 residues. The CDR3 sequence: CASSEVGSGRLYEQFF. Written as DNA, the CDR3 is TGTGCCAGCAGCGAGGTTGGCAGCGGGAGGCTATATGAGCAGTTCTTC.

The chain has TRBV5-1 and TRBJ2-5; 8 bases line up with TRBD1. Judging by the DNA end, TRBJ2-7 fits better; the J call may be wrong. The CDR3 runs to 14 residues. CDR1 and CDR2 (germline): SGHRS, YFSETQ. CDR3 in amino acids: CASSRRTGNYEQYF. CDR3 DNA: TGCGCCAGCAGCCGACGGACAGGGAACTACGAGCAGTACTTC.

The J gene is TRBJ2-5, the V gene TRBV4-2; no reliable D call. The germline V gene encodes CDR1 LGHNA and CDR2 YNFKEQ. The CDR3 is 15 residues long. Trimming took 0 bases from V and 5 from J, leaving 13 bases between them. The CDR3 DNA reads as TGTGCCAGCAGCCAAGATCCTGCTAGTTGGGAGACCCAGTACTTC. Translated, it gives CASSQDPASWETQYF.

The gene calls are TRBV19 and TRBJ1-5; 10 nucleotides line up with TRBD1. The CDR3 runs 14 residues. V was clipped by 9 bases and J by 8 bases; unmatched bases: 10. CDR1 and CDR2 (germline): LNHDA, SQIVND (reference sequence). CDR3 coding DNA: TGTGCCAGCCGACCGGACAGGGGGAGGGAGCCCCAGCATTTT. Its translation: CASRPDRGREPQHF. The full variable domain, in which reference TRBV19 and TRBJ1-5 provide the parts outside the CDR3, is DGGITQSPKYLFRKEGQNVTLSCEQNLNHDAMYWYRQDPGQGLRLIYYSQIVNDFQKGDIAEGYSVSREKKESFPLTVTSAQKNPTAFYLCASRPDRGREPQHFGDGTRLSIL.

The rearrangement joins TRBV6-6 to TRBJ2-7; D perhaps matches TRBD1 (5 bases). Germline V gene lookup returns CDR1 MNHNY and CDR2 SVGAGI (reference sequence). CDR3 length: 15 amino acids. Between the trimmed V and J ends, which lost 5 bases and 1 base, there was a span of 15 bases. In DNA, the CDR3 is TGTGCCAGCAGTAACGGAGAAAGGGGATCCTACGAGCAGTACTTC. Translated: CASSNGERGSYEQYF.

V is TRBV7-2 and J is TRBJ1-2; possible D gene TRBD1, 5 bases. V was clipped by 1 base and J by 5 bases, with 23 bases between them. The V gene's germline CDR1 is SGHTA and CDR2 FQGNSA. The CDR3 runs to 18 residues. DNA of the CDR3: TGTGCCAGCAGCTTAGGGTACCAGGCCCTGACGACAGATTATGGCTACACCTTC. Protein sequence: CASSLGYQALTTDYGYTF. The whole variable domain, remainder taken from reference TRBV7-2 and TRBJ1-2, is GAGVSQSPSNKVTEKGKDVELRCDPISGHTALYWYRQSLGQGLEFLIYFQGNSAPDKSGLPSDRFSAERTGGSVSTLTIQRTQQEDSAVYLCASSLGYQALTTDYGYTFGSGTRLTVV.